The rows below give T cell receptor beta chains drawn from one sample of a study of blood T cell repertoires in COVID-19. Assay: immunoSEQ multiplex PCR; the TCRdb copy retains only in-frame clones and omits some. The repertoire includes 250,000 or so clones, 88% of them detected once, and roughly 6% sits in the top ten. The sequencing sample was made of peripheral blood. These receptor sequences come from a woman aged 25-40 years with COVID-19, enrolled during active disease. Both conserved end residues are trimmed from each CDR3. Each record gives: J gene, V gene, CDR3 protein.

TRBJ2-3 TRBV6-1 ASSEAPGTGSGTQY
TRBJ2-7 TRBV27 ASRRQGANEQY
TRBJ2-3 TRBV24-1 ATSDTDRVTDTQY
TRBJ2-7 TRBV27 ASSRPGQVYEQY
TRBJ2-3 TRBV21-1 ASSKGQIFGSDTQY
TRBJ2-3 TRBV4-1 ASERGPSTDTQY
TRBJ1-3 TRBV5-1 ASSPLGGAVGNTIY
TRBJ2-3 TRBV5-1 ASSFPLAGGPDTQY
TRBJ2-3 TRBV28 ASHRQGEGDTQY
TRBJ2-1 TRBV3-1/TRBV3-2 ATSWLAGGQGNEQF
TRBJ2-3 TRBV24-1 ATSDPSLAGEPSSTDTQY
TRBJ1-2 TRBV12-3/TRBV12-4 ASSRDSYGYT
TRBJ2-1 TRBV9 ASSGRGLSSYNEQF
TRBJ2-7 TRBV7-9 ASSSQSPTGGNEQY
TRBJ2-7 TRBV28 ASRVNRGSSYEQY
TRBJ2-3 TRBV6-2/TRBV6-3 ASSQPGSTTDTQY
TRBJ2-2 TRBV7-2 ASSPSVGLVSTGELF
TRBJ2-3 TRBV11-3 ASSLDGSSGTDTQY
TRBJ2-1 TRBV7-2 ASSPGQGAGALQF
TRBJ1-1 TRBV18 ASSLQGASTEAF
TRBJ2-4 TRBV6-5 ASRNLDIQY
TRBJ1-4 TRBV16 ASSPERGSEKLF
TRBJ2-3 TRBV7-9 ASSGVTSGRATDTQY
TRBJ2-4 TRBV6-2/TRBV6-3 ASSASGGTKNIQY
TRBJ2-2 TRBV7-8 ASSLVRGDAGELF
TRBJ1-1 TRBV4-1 ASSHDREKGTEAF
TRBJ2-3 TRBV5-1 ASSLGARSNTDTQY
TRBJ2-1 TRBV18 ASSPSVPGTGGNNEQF
TRBJ1-5 TRBV6-5 ASSYGDRTSNQPQH
TRBJ1-2 TRBV29-1 SVDTGNYGYT
TRBJ1-6 TRBV5-1 ASSAGQSYNSPLH
TRBJ2-2 TRBV5-6 ASSSKEGLAGRGELF
TRBJ2-4 TRBV2 ASSPDRISKNIQY
TRBJ2-1 TRBV7-2 ASSLNADRGRSNNEQF
TRBJ1-2 TRBV28 ASEKGAKGYGYT
TRBJ2-1 TRBV7-9 ASSLGREMGGEQF
TRBJ2-2 TRBV11-3 ASSFGPLTGELF
TRBJ2-3 TRBV7-2 ASSPGGVHTDTQY
TRBJ2-6 TRBV19 ASSIRVAGANVLT